Sequencing of this TCR beta chain was carried out in a study of cytomegalovirus exposure and HLA in healthy donors. Study at large: The study placed approximately 80% of its 350 to 450 genotyped donors in the Caucasian-associated ancestry cluster.

To note about this clone: Its antigen is currently unknown.

Study outcomes and limitations: Later analysis reportedly placed an Asian-associated ancestry cluster below the roughly 680-donor mean in N-insertions. Listed as cytomegalovirus-associated were more than 150 TCR beta chains. Further analysis, carried out later, found HLA-associated TCR beta chains more clonally expanded than equally common other chains.

CDR3 length: 14 residues. Unmatched junction bases numbered 7, after V lost 4 bases and J lost 7 bases. Germline CDR1 SQVTM, CDR2 ANQGSEA. PCR primers comprised 60 Vbeta and 13 Jbeta primers. Assay used: immunoSEQ multiplex PCR; TCRdb lists only in-frame clones, some missing. Found here are about 140,000 clones, approximately 80% of them singletons; the top ten hold roughly an eighth. Sequenced material: PBMCs. The source of this sequence is a middle-aged woman in good health and CMV-seronegative. V is TRBV29-1 and J is TRBJ1-4; 9 bases match TRBD1. The CDR3 DNA sequence: TGCAGCGTTGTTTGGACAGGGGAAGTTGAAAAACTGTTTTTT. The encoded protein is CSVVWTGEVEKLFF.